The rows below give T cell receptor beta chains drawn from one sample of a study of blood T cell repertoires in COVID-19. Using immunoSEQ multiplex PCR, the repertoire was profiled, and TCRdb retains in-frame clones only, with some absent. Counted here are some 220,000 clones, approximately 80% occurring once; the ten biggest clones make up more than 10%. The material sequenced was peripheral blood. The receptors come from a human donor in a cohort sampled during active COVID-19. Both conserved end residues are trimmed from each CDR3. Clone size appears in some rows only: once, few, many, or a class for an expanded clone.

CDR3 protein: ASSRDSNSNQPQH
V gene: TRBV2
clone size: NA

CDR3 protein: ASSEARPGQGSGNTIY
V gene: TRBV6-1
clone size: NA

CDR3 protein: ASSADKGAFSNQPQH
V gene: TRBV5-8
clone size: NA

CDR3 protein: ASSLFSSARSYEQY
V gene: TRBV27
clone size: NA

CDR3 protein: AISESWGGDTGELF
V gene: TRBV10-3
clone size: NA

CDR3 protein: ASSLRPRLAGNNEQF
V gene: TRBV27
clone size: few

CDR3 protein: ASSITGEAGTDTQY
V gene: TRBV19
clone size: once

CDR3 protein: ASSPTTTDTQY
V gene: TRBV5-4
clone size: NA

CDR3 protein: ALVGDEQY
V gene: TRBV11-3
clone size: NA

CDR3 protein: ASGLIAGGPGEQF
V gene: TRBV12-5
clone size: NA

CDR3 protein: ASSLGRASYEQY
V gene: TRBV5-8
clone size: NA

CDR3 protein: ASSPGQGYQPQH
V gene: TRBV2
clone size: few

CDR3 protein: ASSLLGLAEYEQY
V gene: TRBV5-4
clone size: NA

CDR3 protein: ASSLSTGQPLH
V gene: TRBV6-5
clone size: NA

CDR3 protein: ASSRNLAGSSYEQY
V gene: TRBV4-1
clone size: few

CDR3 protein: ASSEGRGTFSYEQY
V gene: TRBV6-1
clone size: few

CDR3 protein: ASSQDRTTGKTQY
V gene: TRBV4-2
clone size: NA

CDR3 protein: ASGRTVTMNTEAF
V gene: TRBV6-5
clone size: many

CDR3 protein: ASSETAYREQPQH
V gene: TRBV10-1
clone size: NA

CDR3 protein: ASSKTGQLYEKLF
V gene: TRBV7-2
clone size: NA

CDR3 protein: ASSPDRDTQY
V gene: TRBV18
clone size: few

CDR3 protein: ASSRWQGNSNQPQH
V gene: TRBV28
clone size: NA

CDR3 protein: AVGRSYNSPLH
V gene: TRBV19
clone size: NA

CDR3 protein: ASSVAGMNTEAF
V gene: TRBV18
clone size: NA

CDR3 protein: ASSPPYSGANVLT
V gene: TRBV6-5
clone size: NA

CDR3 protein: ASSASVSTDYGYT
V gene: TRBV9
clone size: NA

CDR3 protein: AISESSATGGEQF
V gene: TRBV10-3
clone size: NA

CDR3 protein: AISEARVLTGGNTIY
V gene: TRBV10-3
clone size: few

CDR3 protein: ASGKDGIYGYT
V gene: TRBV6-6
clone size: NA

CDR3 protein: ASSLEASGDPYNEQF
V gene: TRBV5-1
clone size: NA

CDR3 protein: ASNSGPSRTEH
V gene: TRBV28
clone size: once

CDR3 protein: ASSYGSGGDGYT
V gene: TRBV6-6
clone size: once

CDR3 protein: SASQGQNYGYT
V gene: TRBV20-1
clone size: NA

CDR3 protein: AISISGASTDTQY
V gene: TRBV10-3
clone size: NA

CDR3 protein: ASSSHGTGLLEQY
V gene: TRBV7-8
clone size: few

CDR3 protein: AISPEPRATNEKLF
V gene: TRBV10-3
clone size: NA

CDR3 protein: ASSSIGQSGVGYT
V gene: TRBV19
clone size: once

CDR3 protein: ASSISGGRAWDEQF
V gene: TRBV19
clone size: NA

CDR3 protein: ASSQMARGLSGNTIY
V gene: TRBV4-1
clone size: NA

CDR3 protein: AISTGGYEQY
V gene: TRBV10-3
clone size: NA

CDR3 protein: ASSPGGSYEQY
V gene: TRBV7-6
clone size: NA

CDR3 protein: AIRGVYNSPLH
V gene: TRBV10-3
clone size: NA

CDR3 protein: ASSLDRSWSEQF
V gene: TRBV5-1
clone size: NA

CDR3 protein: ASSTRTGGTEAF
V gene: TRBV28
clone size: NA

CDR3 protein: ASSFFLGTSGQNTGELF
V gene: TRBV6-2/TRBV6-3
clone size: NA

CDR3 protein: ASSLVRGEQY
V gene: TRBV5-6
clone size: NA

CDR3 protein: ASSYGSSGGLDEQF
V gene: TRBV6-2/TRBV6-3
clone size: NA

CDR3 protein: ASSQGMNTEAF
V gene: TRBV5-1
clone size: NA

CDR3 protein: ASSQNTGTGGEETQY
V gene: TRBV4-3
clone size: few

CDR3 protein: ASWGRGKSTEAF
V gene: TRBV27
clone size: NA

CDR3 protein: ASRVTGGGMGPQH
V gene: TRBV28
clone size: NA

CDR3 protein: ASSPDRGPPNEKLF
V gene: TRBV5-1
clone size: NA

CDR3 protein: ASSLVRGRSTDTQY
V gene: TRBV7-9
clone size: NA

CDR3 protein: ASSLRTGASGNTIY
V gene: TRBV6-2/TRBV6-3
clone size: NA

CDR3 protein: ASSLEAGGAGNSPLH
V gene: TRBV5-1
clone size: NA

CDR3 protein: ASTPGTSYTQY
V gene: TRBV6-5
clone size: NA

CDR3 protein: ASSLLNSDTQY
V gene: TRBV7-3
clone size: NA

CDR3 protein: ASSRDRGSPNTGELF
V gene: TRBV7-3
clone size: NA

CDR3 protein: ASSPTVGEKLF
V gene: TRBV18
clone size: NA

CDR3 protein: ASSVSGPPGEAF
V gene: TRBV25-1
clone size: NA